This T cell receptor (beta chain) was recovered during a study of blood T cell repertoires in COVID-19. In the original processing: Estimates of nucleated cell counts were drawn from the amplification of reference gene primers. Assay used: immunoSEQ multiplex PCR; TCRdb lists only in-frame clones, some missing. The DNA gave D and trimming, while V, J and clone size come from that table. The sample records under 200,000 clones, 83% being singletons. The germline CDR1 and CDR2 sequences are WNHNN and SYGVQD (reference sequence). J gave up 14 bases and V 0 bases, and 8 bases lay outside the gene matches. There are 14 residues in the CDR3. This clone was found once.

Material: peripheral blood. This receptor was identified in a woman aged 80 or over with acute or convalescent COVID-19. The V and J genes are TRBV10-1 and TRBJ2-1; 9 bases fit TRBD2. For the CDR3, the DNA is TGCGCCAGCAGTGAGTCGAGGCTAGCGGGAAGGGAGTTCTTC. Amino acids: CASSESRLAGREFF.